This T cell receptor (beta chain) was found in a study of T cells expressing NK-cell markers (dated by TCRdb to 2018 to 2021). Context from the whole study: Three sorted T-cell subsets (CD3+CD56+NKG2C+, CD3+CD56+NKG2C- and CD3+CD56-NKG2C+) from seven to nine donors had their TCR beta-chain repertoires profiled. Seven of the eight sequenced donors were HCMV-seropositive and one was HCMV-seronegative. Randomly selected healthy volunteers, three men and five women, were used as the eight sequenced donors. Sequencing of the libraries produced 2 x 150 bp reads on Illumina HiSeq 2000/2500, MiSeq or NextSeq. Beyond this particular receptor, the publication reports: In five to seven donors, the dominant CD3+CD56+NKG2C+ clonotypes were found to rank among the top 10 CD8+ clonotypes and to make up about 1.0-8% of CD8+ T cells. It remained unclear whether the expanded NKG2C-expressing T cell clones were specific for HCMV antigens. Those dominant clonotypes were again the most abundant among CD3+CD56-NKG2C+ cells in a few donors, at about 28.3-65%.

Including cysteine and phenylalanine, the CDR3 has 15 amino acids. No DNA is recorded. To determine HCMV serostatus, a commercial ELISA kit was used to detect HCMV-specific IgG in serum. Peripheral blood mononuclear cells were isolated from blood by Ficoll density gradient centrifugation. With respect to this clonotype: There is no known antigen for this receptor.

These reads were obtained on an Illumina HiSeq 2000. TCR beta cDNA libraries were prepared using 5'RACE template switching, which introduced a universal primer site and unique molecular identifiers. cDNA synthesis was primed from the TCR beta constant segment and was followed by two successive PCR amplification steps. The published analysis was carried out like this. MIGEC was used to demultiplex reads and group the reads by UMI, and MiTCR was used to assemble and quantify clonotypes. Only TCR cDNA sequences supported by at least two reads were kept to exclude erroneous sequences. The tcR package was used for downstream repertoire analysis, and clonotypes were matched between fractions using CDR3 nucleotide sequence together with V segment. VDJmatch was used to annotate antigen specificity against VDJdb, with one amino acid substitution in CDR3 permitted. One entry per CDR3 protein sequence results from the TCRdb reprocessing of the reads, with DNA left out. The V and J calls follow TCRdb's processing rather than the paper's. The table held for this sample gives roughly 390,000 distinct CDR3 sequences. The top ten constitute roughly 5.2% of the sample.

The sequence joins TRBV12-3 or TRBV12-4 to TRBJ1-5; checking the TCRdb D call of TRBD1 is not possible without DNA. Sequencing was carried out using blood T cells: a sorted CD56 or NKG2C T cell subset, CD4+ or CD8+ T cells, or bulk PBMC T cells (not recorded which). The source of this sequence is a man aged 18-70 years in good health. The CDR3 has the sequence CASSLRLSSNQPQRF.